This is a list of T cell receptor beta chains from one sample in a study of T-cell reconstitution after alpha-beta-depleted transplantation in children. Each CDR3 protein gets one entry after TCRdb re-called the PCR reads with MiXCR. The data show about 610,000 distinct CDR3 sequences, about 11% seen once. The starting material was PBMCs from the stem cell graft donor, obtained from the stem cell graft. The receptors stem from a human donor who donated a stem cell graft to a child with acute myeloid leukemia. The CDR3 runs from the conserved cysteine through the conserved F or W. A D gene is named only where the DNA matches it firmly. Clone size is not always given. Where it is, it says once, few, many or a class for expanded clones.

d_call	v_call	clone_size	j_call	cdr3_nt	cdr3_aa
TRBD2	TRBV7-6	many	TRBJ2-3	TGTGCCAGCAGCCTCGGGACTAGCGGGGCAGATACGCAGTATTTT	CASSLGTSGADTQYF
-	TRBV6-5	-	TRBJ2-4	TGTGCCAGCAAGTCGCAGGGCCCTGGAGCCAAAAACATTCAGTACTTC	CASKSQGPGAKNIQYF
-	TRBV7-9	-	TRBJ2-2	TGTGCCAGCAGCTTAGCTTGGTCAAGGGGCACCGGGGAGCTGTTTTTT	CASSLAWSRGTGELFF
TRBD1	TRBV20-1	many	TRBJ2-4	TGCAGTGCTCCAGGACAGGGAGCGTCGGACATTCAGTACTTC	CSAPGQGASDIQYF
-	TRBV27	few	TRBJ1-2	TGTGCCAGCAGTTTTGGGGGTCATGGCTACACCTTC	CASSFGGHGYTF
TRBD2	TRBV28	many	TRBJ2-1	TGTGCCAGCTCCAGCGGGAGGATCTACAATGAGCAGTTCTTC	CASSSGRIYNEQFF
-	TRBV20-1	many	TRBJ2-6	TGCAGTGCTAGGGCCAGCACTGGGGCCAACGTCCTGACTTTC	CSARASTGANVLTF
TRBD2	TRBV20-1	-	TRBJ2-3	TGCAGTGCTAGAGGTGGTAGCGGGAGTACAGATACGCAGTATTTT	CSARGGSGSTDTQYF
-	TRBV24-1	many	TRBJ2-3	TGTGCCACCAGTGACTCGGGCAGAAACACAGATACGCAGTATTTT	CATSDSGRNTDTQYF
TRBD2	TRBV5-1	few	TRBJ2-5	TGCGCCAGCAGCTTGGGTGGACTAGCGGTTAATCAAGAGACCCAGTACTTC	CASSLGGLAVNQETQYF
TRBD2	TRBV6-1	many	TRBJ2-1	TGTGCCAGCACTAATAGCGGGAGAGGCGGGCAGTTCTTC	CASTNSGRGGQFF
-	TRBV20-1	many	TRBJ2-7	TGCAGTGCTAGCCAGTCCTCCTACGAGCAGTACTTC	CSASQSSYEQYF
-	TRBV7-8	few	TRBJ2-1	TGTGCCAGCAGCTTAGAGGGCAGAATCATCTACAATGAGCAGTTCTTC	CASSLEGRIIYNEQFF
-	TRBV12-3/TRBV12-4	many	TRBJ2-5	TGTGCCAGCAGCTTAGGGGGCCAAGAGACCCAGTACTTC	CASSLGGQETQYF
-	TRBV28	many	TRBJ1-2	TGTGCCAGCACCCAGGGTACTGTTTCCTACACCTTC	CASTQGTVSYTF
TRBD2	TRBV7-2	few	TRBJ2-7	TGTGCCAGCAGCCGGGGGGATTCCATCTACGAGCAGTACTTC	CASSRGDSIYEQYF
TRBD2	TRBV5-1	few	TRBJ2-1	TGCGCCAGCAGCTGGGGACTAGCGGGAGTCGACGAGCAGTTCTTC	CASSWGLAGVDEQFF
TRBD2	TRBV12-3/TRBV12-4	many	TRBJ2-1	TGTGCCAGCAGGCTAGCGGGAGTGACCTACAATGAGCAGTTCTTC	CASRLAGVTYNEQFF
-	TRBV4-2	few	TRBJ2-5	TGTGCCAGCAGCCAAGGAGTTCGAGGACTCACCCAACAAGAGACCCAGTACTTC	CASSQGVRGLTQQETQYF